The rows below give T cell receptor beta chains drawn from one sample of a study of OX40 agonist ivuxolimab in advanced cancers. The data were produced by immunoSEQ multiplex PCR, yet TCRdb's version contains in-frame clones alone and is incomplete. The sample lists tens of thousands of clones, around 90% occurring once. The sample consisted of CD4+ or CD8+ T cells sorted from blood, taken in a trial of the OX40 agonist ivuxolimab. The source of these receptors is an adult with an advanced solid tumor such as melanoma, head and neck, liver or kidney cancer. Both conserved end residues are part of each CDR3. D genes are given only for firm matches. A clone size is listed for some rows: how often the clone was seen (once, few, many), or a class if it is expanded.

D,V,J,size,DNA,CDR3
.,TRBV9,TRBJ1-3,.,TGTGCCAGCAGCGTAGACATTGGAAACACCATATATTTT,CASSVDIGNTIYF
.,TRBV7-2,TRBJ2-7,.,TGTGCCAGCAGCTTAGCGGGGACAAATTCCTACGAGCAGTACTTC,CASSLAGTNSYEQYF
TRBD1,TRBV27,TRBJ1-4,.,TGTGCCAGCAGTCTAAGGACAGGGAGGAATGAAAAACTGTTTTTT,CASSLRTGRNEKLFF
TRBD2,TRBV5-1,TRBJ2-7,.,TGCGCCAGCAGCCTCACCGGGACTAGCGGGGGGGCCTACGAGCAGTACTTC,CASSLTGTSGGAYEQYF
TRBD1,TRBV19,TRBJ2-4,.,TGTGCCAGTACAGGGGCAGGGGGCGAGCTAGCCAAAAACATTCAGTACTTC,CASTGAGGELAKNIQYF
.,TRBV27,TRBJ1-1,.,TGTGCCAGCAAGCGGCAGGAAGTATGGGTTGCTGAAGCTTTCTTT,CASKRQEVWVAEAFF
.,TRBV21-1,TRBJ2-7,medium-sized,TGTGCCAGCAGCGCCGGGGACAACTCCTACGAGCAGTACTTC,CASSAGDNSYEQYF
TRBD1,TRBV11-1,TRBJ1-2,.,TGTGCCAGCAGCTTGTCAAGGGGGCCTGGCTACACCTTC,CASSLSRGPGYTF
.,TRBV28,TRBJ2-7,.,TGTGTCAGCAGTGCATCAGGGTACGAGCAGTACTTC,CVSSASGYEQYF
TRBD2,TRBV10-3,TRBJ2-5,.,TGTGCCATCACCGCCCAGCGGGGAGAGACCCAGTACTTC,CAITAQRGETQYF
.,TRBV10-3,TRBJ1-1,once,TGTGCCATCAGTGAGTCAGCAGGTCGAAACACTGAAGCTTTCTTT,CAISESAGRNTEAFF